Here is one T cell receptor (beta chain) with its context. What it binds is unknown. The data were produced by immunoSEQ multiplex PCR, yet TCRdb's version contains in-frame clones alone and is incomplete. Recorded for this sample: about 140,000 clones. The CDR3 extends over 16 amino acids. Per the germline V gene, CDR1 is LGHDT and CDR2 is YNNKEL (reference sequence). With 4 bases clipped from V and 6 bases from J, the junction kept 11 bases outside the gene matches. This record comes from a study of T cell responses to AZD1222 COVID-19 vaccine. Notes on the study in general: Breadth and depth of Spike-specific TCRs rose after two AZD1222 doses. Only six or seven AZD1222 recipients were seropositive at baseline. The reported proportion of spike-specific TCRs targeting unmutated variant regions was nearly half.

Sequencing was carried out using peripheral blood. The rearrangement uses TRBV3-1 (or the pseudogene TRBV3-2) and TRBJ2-2; the match to TRBD2 covers 7 bases. The TCR originated in an adult in good health. The DNA for the CDR3 is TGTGCCAGCAGCCCTGAGGGAGGGACCCCACCCGGGGAGCTGTTTTTT. It specifies CASSPEGGTPPGELFF.